The 21 T cell receptor beta chains below come from one sample, sequenced in a study of T-cell reconstitution after alpha-beta-depleted transplantation in children. Preparation of the TCRbeta library involved a method that used unique molecular identifiers. TCRdb fed the PCR reads into MiXCR, producing one record per CDR3 protein. The sample comprises 540,000 or so distinct CDR3 sequences, under 30% of which are singletons, and roughly 13% rests with the top ten. The sequences come from PBMCs, mostly from graft donor cells, collected 360 days after TCRalphabeta/CD19-depleted stem cell transplant. These receptors were obtained from a boy under two years old who had a stem cell transplant for acute myeloid leukemia, so the T cells may come from the graft donor.

The rearrangement joins TRBV27 to TRBJ1-1; possibly TRBD1 for D (5 bases). The CDR3 sequence is 11 residues long. V lost 3 bases and J lost 10, with 9 bases in between. Germline assignment: CDR1 MNHEY and CDR2 SMNVEV (reference sequence). Here the CDR3 DNA reads TGTGCCAGCAGTTTCGGCAGGGTAGCTTTCTTT. Its protein is CASSFGRVAFF.

The table lists this clonotype with a few counts. V and J are TRBV7-9 and TRBJ2-1, with D possibly matching TRBD2 (5 bases). The CDR3 is 15 amino acids. Per germline, CDR1 SEHNR and CDR2 FQNEAQ (reference sequence). The ends were cut back, 7 bases at V and 3 bases at J, with 16 bases in the middle. The chain's CDR3 is CASTLRSGIYNEQFF. The CDR3 DNA reads TGTGCCAGCACCCTTCGGTCGGGGATCTACAATGAGCAGTTCTTC.

The rearrangement links TRBV4-2 to TRBJ2-1; 10 positions agree with TRBD1. The CDR3 has 15 amino acids. Looked up from germline, CDR1 is LGHNA and CDR2 is YNFKEQ. V trimming: 4 bases; J trimming: 7 bases; junction bases outside the gene matches: 7. DNA for the CDR3: TGTGCCAGCAGCCCTACCGGGACAGGGGAAAATGAGCAGTTCTTC. Its protein product is CASSPTGTGENEQFF.

The table lists this clonotype with a few counts. The V gene is TRBV20-1, the J gene TRBJ2-1, with 14 bases lining up with TRBD2. V was clipped by 3 bases and J by 7 bases; unmatched bases: 5. This CDR3 is built from 15 residues. Germline values: CDR1 DFQATT, CDR2 SNEGSKA (reference sequence). The CDR3 reads CSASGGLAGDNEQFF. CDR3 nucleotide sequence: TGCAGTGCTAGCGGGGGACTAGCGGGGGATAATGAGCAGTTCTTC.

This clonotype was counted at least ten times. The chain joins TRBV4-3 to TRBJ2-7; 7 bases are a match to TRBD1. Trimming removed 4 bases from V and 4 bases from J; junction bases left unmatched: 7. Per the germline V gene, CDR1 is LGHNA and CDR2 is YSLEER. The CDR3 contains 14 residues. This chain's CDR3 is CASSRTGASYEQYF. The CDR3 coding sequence is TGCGCCAGCAGCCGAACAGGGGCGTCATACGAGCAGTACTTC.

V gene TRBV28 combines with J gene TRBJ2-5, with D perhaps assigned TRBD1 or TRBD2 (7 bases each). Deletions cut 6 bases from V and 5 bases from J, with 16 bases between. The germline CDR1 and CDR2 sequences are MDHEN and SYDVKM. The CDR3 length is 14 residues. DNA of the CDR3: TGTGCCAGCAGAGGGAGGGGGCAGAGGGAGACCCAGTACTTC. Translation gives CASRGRGQRETQYF.

This chain joins TRBV12-5 and TRBJ2-1, with 7 bases that match TRBD1. Germline loops: CDR1 LGHNT, CDR2 FRNRAP. The V and J ends lost 1 base and 9 bases, in that order; junction bases with no gene match: 6. The CDR3 extends over 14 amino acids. The CDR3 protein is CASGLEEGAPEQFF. In nucleotides, the CDR3 is TGTGCTAGTGGTTTGGAAGAGGGGGCGCCTGAGCAGTTCTTC.

This clonotype was seen repeatedly, ten times or more. V gene TRBV7-6 combines with J gene TRBJ2-1, with a tentative D call TRBD2 (7 bases). The CDR3 runs to 16 residues. The V gene lost 1 base and the J gene lost 8 bases, with 18 bases spanning the gap. Germline V gives CDR1 SGHVS, CDR2 FNYEAQ. This CDR3 reads CASSLGGGLFVDEQFF. In DNA, the CDR3 is TGTGCCAGCAGCTTAGGCGGGGGCCTATTTGTGGATGAGCAGTTCTTC.

V and J are TRBV5-1 and TRBJ1-1; D is ambiguous. V lost 4 bases and J lost 7, with 14 bases in between. This CDR3 region has 13 residues. Germline V gives CDR1 SGHRS, CDR2 YFSETQ. CDR3 in DNA: TGCGCCAGCAGCGAGGAAACAAGAATTGAAGCTTTCTTT. This gives the protein CASSEETRIEAFF.

In the case of this clonotype: One junction end disagrees with the germline gene, perhaps due to a read error. The CDR3 DNA reads as TGTGCCAGCAGTTGGACAGGGCCGGGGGAGCAGTATTTC. It translates to CASSWTGPGEQYF. The J gene is TRBJ2-7, the V gene TRBV6-5; 8 nucleotides line up with TRBD1. CDR3 length: 13 residues. Germline lookup yields CDR1 MNHEY and CDR2 SVGAGI.

The genes are TRBV9 and TRBJ2-2; the match to TRBD2 covers 13 bases. Germline V gives CDR1 SGDLS, CDR2 YYNGEE. The V and J ends lost 1 base and 0 bases, in that order; junction bases with no gene match: 9. This CDR3 has 20 residues. CDR3 in DNA: TGTGCCAGCAGCGTATGGACTAGCGGGGGCGACCATCCGAACACCGGGGAGCTGTTTTTT. It translates to CASSVWTSGGDHPNTGELFF.

This chain connects TRBV20-1 to TRBJ2-7; D is ambiguous. CDR3 length equals 12 residues. Trimming removed 1 base from V and 2 bases from J, with 6 bases in between. Germline V CDR1 and CDR2: DFQATT, SNEGSKA (reference sequence). CDR3 amino acids: CSARVEPYEQYF. CDR3 DNA: TGCAGTGCTAGAGTTGAGCCCTACGAGCAGTACTTC.

Worth noting for this clonotype: This could be a read error, since a much larger clone is one nucleotide away. Because it lacks the conserved phenylalanine or tryptophan at the end, this CDR3 is likely a read error. V is TRBV12-3 or TRBV12-4 and J is TRBJ2-1; D perhaps matches TRBD1 (6 bases). The CDR3 has 14 amino acids. V shed 2 bases and J shed 6 bases, with 11 bases lying between them. As DNA, the CDR3 is TGTGCCAGCAGTTTAAGTTACAGGGCCAATGAGCAGTTCATC. As protein: CASSLSYRANEQFI.

Ten or more counts support this clonotype. This chain joins TRBV7-2 and TRBJ2-5, with D perhaps matching TRBD1 (5 bases). Trimming took 4 bases from V and 3 from J, leaving 12 bases between them. The CDR3 sequence is 14 residues long. Germline V gene lookup returns CDR1 SGHTA and CDR2 FQGNSA. The CDR3 protein is CASSSLEGEETQYF. The DNA for the CDR3 is TGTGCCAGCAGCTCGTTAGAAGGGGAAGAGACCCAGTACTTC.

This clonotype was counted a few times. The chain links TRBV6-4 to TRBJ2-1; D remains unclear. The germline CDR1 and CDR2 sequences are MRHNA and SNTAGT. The CDR3 contains 13 residues. V dropped 2 bases and J dropped 5 bases, with 7 bases sitting between them. Here the CDR3 reads CASSDEADNEQFF. The CDR3 DNA is TGTGCCAGCAGTGACGAGGCCGACAATGAGCAGTTCTTC.

The CDR3 sequence is CASSLDQWDYNEQFF. The CDR3, as DNA: TGTGCCAGCAGCTTAGATCAGTGGGATTACAATGAGCAGTTCTTC. The gene calls are TRBV13 and TRBJ2-1, with D uncertain. The length of the CDR3 is 15 residues. Trimming removed 1 base from V and 4 bases from J, with 11 bases in between. The germline CDR1 and CDR2 sequences are PRHDT and FYEKMQ (reference sequence).

This clonotype was recorded at least ten times. The J gene is TRBJ2-3, the V gene TRBV12-3 or TRBV12-4, with 7 bases matching TRBD1. CDR3 length: 13 residues. J lost 1 base, V lost 8 bases, and 3 bases had no gene match. The CDR3 sequence: CASVGTGTDTQYF. CDR3 nucleotides: TGTGCCAGCGTCGGGACAGGCACAGATACGCAGTATTTT.

The rearrangement joins TRBV20-1 to TRBJ2-1; 8 bases are a match to TRBD2. The trim removed 4 bases at V and 9 bases at J, leaving 14 bases unmatched. The length of the CDR3 is 15 residues. In germline, CDR1 is DFQATT, CDR2 SNEGSKA (reference sequence). The CDR3 loop is CSAIPGLGNWGEQFF. In nucleotides, the CDR3 is TGCAGTGCTATACCGGGACTAGGGAATTGGGGTGAGCAGTTCTTC.

This chain connects TRBV10-3 to TRBJ2-7, with TRBD2 matching over 7 bases. The length of the CDR3 is 13 residues. Germline V gene lookup returns CDR1 ENHRY and CDR2 SYGVKD. V was pared by 11 bases and J by 3 bases, with 10 bases of the junction left unmatched. Here the CDR3 reads CASRGVSVYEQYV. CDR3 DNA: TGTGCCTCTCGGGGGGTATCGGTCTACGAGCAGTACGTC.

The chain couples TRBV20-1 to TRBJ1-1; D ambiguous. Germline CDR1 DFQATT, CDR2 SNEGSKA (reference sequence). CDR3 size: 13 residues. The V and J ends lost 3 bases and 8 bases respectively, with 16 bases between them. DNA of the CDR3: TGCAGTGCTAGGAGGGCAATGGAGATAGAAGCTTTCTTT. It yields the protein CSARRAMEIEAFF.

The sample holds a few counts of this clonotype. CDR3 bases: TGCGCCAGCAGCCAAGATTTTTCACATTTGAGTGGACAAGAGACCCAGTACTTC. Its translation is CASSQDFSHLSGQETQYF. V and J are TRBV4-1 and TRBJ2-5; the D is unclear. V was clipped by 0 bases and J by 2 bases, with 19 bases between them. Germline loops: CDR1 MGHRA, CDR2 YSYEKL. The CDR3 totals 18 residues.